These 2 T cell receptor beta chains share one sample of origin, sequenced in a study of CD8+ T cells in alopecia areata. Sample treatment: oral pan-JAK inhibitor, 5-10 mg twice daily. RNA extraction was followed by reverse transcription into cDNA, which acted as the sequencing template. TCRdb's table, derived via immunoSEQ multiplex PCR, lists solely in-frame clones and lacks some. The repertoire includes roughly 210,000 clones, 40% to 45% of them detected once, and about 2.4% sits in the top ten. Sequenced here: CD4+ T cells sorted from blood, sampled at approximately week 36, from a patient treated with tofacitinib. Source of these receptors: a human donor with alopecia areata.

In this sample, this clone turned up a few times. V gene TRBV14 combines with J gene TRBJ1-4; 9 nucleotides line up with TRBD1. Germline values: CDR1 SGHDN, CDR2 FVKESK. The CDR3 runs 17 residues. J gave up 6 bases and V 2 bases, and 10 bases lay outside the gene matches. The CDR3: CASSQRTAGQGYEKLFF. CDR3 sequence (DNA): TGTGCCAGCAGCCAACGAACCGCGGGACAGGGCTATGAAAAACTGTTTTTT.

The V gene is TRBV7-6, the J gene TRBJ2-1, with D unclear. V lost 0 bases, J lost 9 bases, and 9 bases lay in between. The germline V gene has CDR1 SGHVS and CDR2 FNYEAQ. The CDR3 is made up of 13 amino acids. CDR3: CASSLAHRREQFF. In nucleotides, the CDR3 is TGTGCCAGCAGCTTAGCGCATAGGCGTGAGCAGTTCTTC.